This entry concerns a single TCR beta chain. The antigen is not known. The data are from a study of identical twins. Findings and limits, study-wide: The more abundant beta clonotypes in cord blood had fewer insertions, and memory repertoires did not show this. Sharing of beta out-of-frame sequences by twins showed a weaker excess. For monozygotic twins, models underestimated out-of-frame TCR alpha sharing.

Through template switching, a universal primer site was introduced, and the cDNA contained unique molecular identifiers. MiXCR, applied by TCRdb to the 5' RACE reads, yields one record per CDR3 protein. The sample carries about 570,000 distinct CDR3 sequences, roughly 9.9% recorded once. The CDR3 covers 15 residues. Trimming stripped 2 bases from V and 0 bases from J, with 11 bases between. The germline V gene encodes CDR1 LGHNA and CDR2 YSLEER. A further study also used this sample, focusing on yellow fever vaccine responses in identical twins.

The sample was PBMCs. The sequence was collected from a woman between 18 and 29 years old in good health. The chain recombines TRBV4-3 with TRBJ2-7; D gene unclear. In DNA, the CDR3 is TGCGCCAGCAGCCAAACGGCGACACCCTCCTACGAGCAGTACTTC. Amino acid sequence: CASSQTATPSYEQYF.